This T cell receptor beta chain came from a study of shared clonotypes between healthy human individuals. The length of the CDR3 is 16 residues. Germline V lookup: CDR1 MDHEN, CDR2 SYDVKM. The V end was cut by 2 bases, the J end by 3 bases, with 17 bases between. TCRdb keeps only in-frame clones here, not all; method: immunoSEQ multiplex PCR. The sample holds about 700,000 clones, about 92% seen once. Concerning this clone itself: The antigen remains unidentified.

Naive-designated CD8 cells lacked CD45RO, were positively enriched for CCR7, and omitted terminally differentiated effector memory CD45RA+ cells. Study-wide points: Among non-shared clonotypes, generation probabilities were lower than among those shared by all four donors.

V is TRBV28 and J is TRBJ2-7; perhaps TRBD1 as D (5 bases). This sequence originates from a man under 40 in good health. Material for sequencing was naive CD8+ T cells sorted from blood. This chain's CDR3 is CASSLPSAIGDYEQYF. In DNA form, the CDR3 reads TGTGCCAGCAGTTTACCGTCGGCTATAGGGGACTACGAGCAGTACTTC.